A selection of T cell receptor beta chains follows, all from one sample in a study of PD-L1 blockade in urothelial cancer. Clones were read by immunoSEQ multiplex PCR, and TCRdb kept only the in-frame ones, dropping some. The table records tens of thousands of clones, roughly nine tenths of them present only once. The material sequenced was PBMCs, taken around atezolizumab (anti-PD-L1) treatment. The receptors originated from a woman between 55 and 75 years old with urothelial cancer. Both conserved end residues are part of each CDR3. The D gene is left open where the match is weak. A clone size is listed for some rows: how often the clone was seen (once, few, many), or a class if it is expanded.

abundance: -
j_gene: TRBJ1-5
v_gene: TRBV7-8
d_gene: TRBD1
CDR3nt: TGTGCCAGCAGCTTAGTTACAGGGGTGACGGGCAATCAGCCCCAGCATTTT
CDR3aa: CASSLVTGVTGNQPQHF

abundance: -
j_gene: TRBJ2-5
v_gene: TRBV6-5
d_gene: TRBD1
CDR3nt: TGTGCCAGCACCGCGACAGGGGGAAGTGAGACCCAGTACTTC
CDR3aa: CASTATGGSETQYF

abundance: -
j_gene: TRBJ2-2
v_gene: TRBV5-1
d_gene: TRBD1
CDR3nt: TGCGCCAGCAGCTACCTGACAGGGGAGACCGGGGAGCTGTTTTTT
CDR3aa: CASSYLTGETGELFF

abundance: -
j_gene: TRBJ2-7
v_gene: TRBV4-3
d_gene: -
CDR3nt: TGCGCCAGCAGCCAAGATCGGAGCAGGGGGGTCTACGAGCAGTACTTC
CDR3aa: CASSQDRSRGVYEQYF

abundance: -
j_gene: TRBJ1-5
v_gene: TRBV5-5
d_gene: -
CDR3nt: TGTGCCAGCAGCGCCGGGAACGGGGATCAGCCCCAGCATTTT
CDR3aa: CASSAGNGDQPQHF

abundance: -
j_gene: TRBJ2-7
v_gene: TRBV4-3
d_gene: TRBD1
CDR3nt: TGCGCCAGCAGCCAAGATGAGGGGGCAGGCGCCGCGTACGAGCAGTACTTC
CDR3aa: CASSQDEGAGAAYEQYF

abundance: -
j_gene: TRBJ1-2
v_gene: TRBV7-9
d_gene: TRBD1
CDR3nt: TGTGCCAGCAGCCCTACATATGAGACAGGGGGCTATGGCTACACCTTC
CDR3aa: CASSPTYETGGYGYTF

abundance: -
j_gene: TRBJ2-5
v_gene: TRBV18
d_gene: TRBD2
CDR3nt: TGTGCCAGCTCACTGGGACTAGGGGAGACCCAGTACTTC
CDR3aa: CASSLGLGETQYF

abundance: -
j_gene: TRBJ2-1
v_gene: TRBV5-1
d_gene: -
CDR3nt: TGCGCCAGCAGCTTCGGAGGGACGGATTACAATGAGCAGTTCTTC
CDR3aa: CASSFGGTDYNEQFF

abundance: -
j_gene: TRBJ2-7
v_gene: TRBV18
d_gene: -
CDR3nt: TGTGCCAGCTCACCACTAACTAGTTCCTACGAGCAGTACTTC
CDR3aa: CASSPLTSSYEQYF

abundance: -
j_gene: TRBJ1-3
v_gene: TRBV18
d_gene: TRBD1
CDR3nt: TGTGCCAGCTCCCCGACAGGGGGCTTTGGAAACACCATATATTTT
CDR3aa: CASSPTGGFGNTIYF

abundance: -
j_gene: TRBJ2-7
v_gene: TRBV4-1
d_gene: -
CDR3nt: TGCGCCAGCAGCCAAGATAGGGGGATAGGTCTGGACGACGAGCAGTACTTC
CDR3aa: CASSQDRGIGLDDEQYF

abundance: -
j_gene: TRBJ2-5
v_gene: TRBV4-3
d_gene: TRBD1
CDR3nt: TGCGCCAGCAGCCAAGACCGACAGGGGGGAGAGACCCAGTACTTC
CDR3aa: CASSQDRQGGETQYF

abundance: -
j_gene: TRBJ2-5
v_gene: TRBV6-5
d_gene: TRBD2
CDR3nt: TGTGCCAGCAGTTACTTCGGGACTAGCGGTCGGGAGACCCAGTACTTC
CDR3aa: CASSYFGTSGRETQYF

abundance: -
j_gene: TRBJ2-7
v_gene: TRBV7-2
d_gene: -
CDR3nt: TGTGCCAGCAGCTTAAACAGGCAATCCTACGAGCAGTACTTC
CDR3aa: CASSLNRQSYEQYF

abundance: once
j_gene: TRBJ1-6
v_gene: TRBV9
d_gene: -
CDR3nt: TGTGCCAGCAGCGTAGAGACCCCAGGGGCTCGAGGTTCACCCCTCCACTTT
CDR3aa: CASSVETPGARGSPLHF

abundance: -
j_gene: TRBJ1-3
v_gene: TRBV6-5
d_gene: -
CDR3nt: TGTGCCAGCCGGGATGGGGGAAACACCATATATTTT
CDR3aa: CASRDGGNTIYF

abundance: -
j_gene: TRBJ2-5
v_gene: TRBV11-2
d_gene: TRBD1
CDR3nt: TGTGCCAGCAGCTTAGTATGGACAGGGTCCCTTGTACAAGAGACCCAGTACTTC
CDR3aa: CASSLVWTGSLVQETQYF

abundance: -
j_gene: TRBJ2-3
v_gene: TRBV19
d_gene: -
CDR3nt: TGTGCCAGTAGTATGGGCTTCACTAGCACAGATACGCAGTATTTT
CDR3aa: CASSMGFTSTDTQYF

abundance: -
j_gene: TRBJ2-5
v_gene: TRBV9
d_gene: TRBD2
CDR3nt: TGTGCCAGCAGCGTATCTAGCGGCCAAGAGACCCAGTACTTC
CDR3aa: CASSVSSGQETQYF

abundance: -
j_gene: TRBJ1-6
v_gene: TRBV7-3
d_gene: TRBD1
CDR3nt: TGTGCCAGCAGCATCACAGGGGGAAGCTCCTATAATTCACCCCTCCACTTT
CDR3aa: CASSITGGSSYNSPLHF

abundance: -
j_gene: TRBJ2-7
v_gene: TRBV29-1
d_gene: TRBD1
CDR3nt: TGCAGCGTTCGGGGGACAGGGGGCCGCCTCTTCGACGAGCAGTACTTC
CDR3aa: CSVRGTGGRLFDEQYF

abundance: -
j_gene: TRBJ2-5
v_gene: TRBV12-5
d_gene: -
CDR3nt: TGTGCTAGTGGTTTGGGTAGGACTATCCAAGAGACCCAGTACTTC
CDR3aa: CASGLGRTIQETQYF

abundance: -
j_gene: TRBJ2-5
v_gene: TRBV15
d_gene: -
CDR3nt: TGTGCCACCAGCAGAGATCGACGCCGGGGCCAGTACTTC
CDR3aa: CATSRDRRRGQYF

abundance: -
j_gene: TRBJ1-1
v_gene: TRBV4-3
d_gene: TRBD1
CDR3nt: TGCGCCAGCAGCCAATGGTTGCGGGGAGGGACAGGGGAGGTGTACACTGAAGCTTTCTTT
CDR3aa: CASSQWLRGGTGEVYTEAFF

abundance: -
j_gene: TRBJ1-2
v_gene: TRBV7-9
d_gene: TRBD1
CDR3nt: TGTGCCAGCAGTCATGAGGACAGGGGAAAGGTGAAGGATGGCTACACCTTC
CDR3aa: CASSHEDRGKVKDGYTF

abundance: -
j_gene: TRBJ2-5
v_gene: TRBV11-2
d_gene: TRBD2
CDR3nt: TGTGCCAGCAGCTCGGGGACTAGCGAACAAGAGACCCAGTACTTC
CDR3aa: CASSSGTSEQETQYF

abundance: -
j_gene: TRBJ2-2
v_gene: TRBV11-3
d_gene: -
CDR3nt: TGTGCCAGCAGCCGAGGTAGAGTCACCGGGGAGCTGTTTTTT
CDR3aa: CASSRGRVTGELFF

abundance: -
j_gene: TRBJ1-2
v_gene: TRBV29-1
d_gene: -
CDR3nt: TGCAGCGCTTTTACAGGGTACGGCTACACCTTC
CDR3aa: CSAFTGYGYTF

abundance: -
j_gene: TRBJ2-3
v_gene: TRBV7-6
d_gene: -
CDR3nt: TGTGCCAGCAGCCCGGCAGGGGATACGCAGTATTTT
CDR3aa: CASSPAGDTQYF